The rows below give T cell receptor beta chains drawn from one sample of a study of cytomegalovirus exposure and HLA in healthy donors. Only in-frame clones appear in the TCRdb table, and some are missing; sequencing was by immunoSEQ multiplex PCR. Of tens of thousands of clones in the sample, 85% to 95% were seen once. Sequencing was carried out using PBMCs. These receptors all stem from a woman aged 18 to 35 in good health and CMV-seropositive. Each CDR3 is given with its conserved first and last residue. The D gene is left open where the match is weak. Size is stated for part of the rows, as once, few or many counts, or as a class when the clone is expanded.

J	size	D	V	DNA	CDR3
TRBJ1-2	-	-	TRBV6-5	TGTGCCAGCAGTTACTCGGGCCTGGGCTATGGCTACACCTTC	CASSYSGLGYGYTF
TRBJ2-2	-	-	TRBV6-1	TGTGCCAGCTCGGTACAGGATACCACCGGGGAGCTGTTTTTT	CASSVQDTTGELFF
TRBJ2-7	few	TRBD2	TRBV4-1	TGCGCCAGCAGCCAAGGGACTAGCGGAGACGAGCAGTACTTC	CASSQGTSGDEQYF
TRBJ2-5	-	-	TRBV28	TGTGCCAGCAGTAGACTAGGCCCAGAGACCCAGTACTTC	CASSRLGPETQYF
TRBJ2-7	-	TRBD1	TRBV4-3	TGCGCCAGCAGCCAAGTAGACAGGGGAGGCTACGAGCAGTACTTC	CASSQVDRGGYEQYF
TRBJ2-2	-	-	TRBV6-6	TGTGCCAGCAGTTACTCGCCTTCTTCGGGCACCGGGGAGCTGTTTTTT	CASSYSPSSGTGELFF
TRBJ1-1	-	-	TRBV5-1	TGCGCCAGCAGCTTGATGGGGGCAAGCGGCACTGAAGCTTTCTTT	CASSLMGASGTEAFF
TRBJ2-1	-	-	TRBV4-2	TGTGCCAGCAGCCGTATATCGGGATCGGGCAATGAGCAGTTCTTC	CASSRISGSGNEQFF
TRBJ1-5	-	-	TRBV18	TGTGCCAGCTCAGACGGGTCCAATCAGCCCCAGCATTTT	CASSDGSNQPQHF
TRBJ2-7	-	-	TRBV5-6	TGTGCCAGCAGCTTGTTGGAGTCTAGGGGAGAGCAGTACTTC	CASSLLESRGEQYF
TRBJ1-4	-	-	TRBV5-4	TGTGCCAGCAGCCTGGACGGGACTAATGAAAAACTGTTTTTT	CASSLDGTNEKLFF
TRBJ2-7	once	TRBD1	TRBV15	TGTGCCACCAGCATCCGGACAGGCTACGAGCAGTACTTC	CATSIRTGYEQYF
TRBJ2-4	few	-	TRBV25-1	TGTGCCAGCAGTGAACTAGGAGACATTCAGTACTTC	CASSELGDIQYF
TRBJ1-1	-	TRBD1	TRBV2	TGTGCCAGCTGGGACAGAGGGACTGAAGCTTTCTTT	CASWDRGTEAFF
TRBJ1-4	-	-	TRBV4-1	TGCGCCAGCAGCCAAGTTGTAGGGGGTTCCGGGTATGAAAAACTGTTTTTT	CASSQVVGGSGYEKLFF
TRBJ1-5	-	-	TRBV12-2	TGTGCAAGTCGCTTCCAAAGGGGTCATCAGCCCCAGCATTTT	CASRFQRGHQPQHF
TRBJ2-7	few	TRBD2	TRBV29-1	TGCAGCGTTGTATTACTAGCGGGGACTACAACCCCCGGCGAGCAGTACTTC	CSVVLLAGTTTPGEQYF